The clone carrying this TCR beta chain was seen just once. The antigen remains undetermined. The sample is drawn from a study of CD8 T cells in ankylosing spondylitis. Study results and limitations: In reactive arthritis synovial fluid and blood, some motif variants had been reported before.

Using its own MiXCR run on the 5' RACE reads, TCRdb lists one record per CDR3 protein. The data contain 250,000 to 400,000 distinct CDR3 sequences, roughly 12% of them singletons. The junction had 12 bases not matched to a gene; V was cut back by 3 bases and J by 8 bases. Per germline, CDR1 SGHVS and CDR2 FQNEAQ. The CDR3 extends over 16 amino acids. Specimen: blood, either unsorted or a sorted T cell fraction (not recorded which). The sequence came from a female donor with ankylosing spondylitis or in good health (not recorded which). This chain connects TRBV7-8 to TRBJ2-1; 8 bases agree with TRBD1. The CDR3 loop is CASSFLIGAGGDEQFF. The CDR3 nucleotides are TGTGCCAGCAGCTTCCTAATAGGGGCAGGGGGCGATGAGCAGTTCTTC.